This T cell receptor (beta chain) was sequenced during a study of shared T cell receptors in the human thymus. TCRdb's copy holds only in-frame clones and misses some; the assay was immunoSEQ multiplex PCR. Of roughly 660,000 clones in the sample, approximately 87% were seen once. V lost 5 bases and J lost 4; bases outside the gene matches: 15. The germline V gene has CDR1 SGHTA and CDR2 FQGNSA. The CDR3 spans 18 residues. Another study also made use of these data, one on human thymus T cells.

This chain connects TRBV7-2 to TRBJ2-7; 12 bases align to TRBD1. The TCR was taken from a boy under two years old with a congenital heart defect. Sample: thymocytes. In nucleotides, the CDR3 is TGTGCCAGCAGCATACGGGACAGGGGGCCAGAGAGAGATTACGAGCAGTACTTC. It codes for CASSIRDRGPERDYEQYF.